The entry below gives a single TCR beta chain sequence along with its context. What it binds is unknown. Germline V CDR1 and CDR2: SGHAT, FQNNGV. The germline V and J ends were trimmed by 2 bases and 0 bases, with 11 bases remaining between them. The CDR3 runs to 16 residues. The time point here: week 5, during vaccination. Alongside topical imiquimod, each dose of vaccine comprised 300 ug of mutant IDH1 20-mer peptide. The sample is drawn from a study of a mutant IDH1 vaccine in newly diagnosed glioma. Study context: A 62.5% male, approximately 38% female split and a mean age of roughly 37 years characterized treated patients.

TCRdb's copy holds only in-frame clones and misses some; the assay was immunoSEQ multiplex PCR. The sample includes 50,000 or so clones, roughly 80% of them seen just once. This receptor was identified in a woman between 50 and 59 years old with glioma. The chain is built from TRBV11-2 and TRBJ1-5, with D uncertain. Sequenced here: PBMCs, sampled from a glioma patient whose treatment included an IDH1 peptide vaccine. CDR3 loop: CASSLNAVSSNQPQHF. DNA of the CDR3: TGTGCCAGCAGCTTAAACGCGGTGTCTAGCAATCAGCCCCAGCATTTT.